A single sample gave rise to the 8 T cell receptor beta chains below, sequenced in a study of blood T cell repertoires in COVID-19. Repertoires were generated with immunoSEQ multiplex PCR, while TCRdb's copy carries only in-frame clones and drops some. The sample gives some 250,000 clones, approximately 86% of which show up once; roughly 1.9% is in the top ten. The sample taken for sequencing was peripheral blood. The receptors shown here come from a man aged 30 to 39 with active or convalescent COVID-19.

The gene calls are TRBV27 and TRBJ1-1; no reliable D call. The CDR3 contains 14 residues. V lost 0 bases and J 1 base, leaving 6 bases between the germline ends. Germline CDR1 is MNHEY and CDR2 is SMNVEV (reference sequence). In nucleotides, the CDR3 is TGTGCCAGCAGTTTATCTGCCGGGAACACTGAAGCTTTCTTT. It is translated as CASSLSAGNTEAFF.

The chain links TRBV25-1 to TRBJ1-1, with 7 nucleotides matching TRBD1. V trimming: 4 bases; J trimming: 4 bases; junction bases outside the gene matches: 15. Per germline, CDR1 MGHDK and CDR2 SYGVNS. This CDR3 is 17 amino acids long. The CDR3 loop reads CASSAPLNRGEGTEAFF. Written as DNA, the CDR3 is TGTGCCAGCAGTGCCCCATTAAACAGGGGAGAGGGCACTGAAGCTTTCTTT. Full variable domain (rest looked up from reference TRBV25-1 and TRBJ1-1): EADIYQTPRYLVIGTGKKITLECSQTMGHDKMYWYQQDPGMELHLIHYSYGVNSTEKGDLSSESTVSRIRTEHFPLTLESARPSHTSQYLCASSAPLNRGEGTEAFFGQGTRLTVV.

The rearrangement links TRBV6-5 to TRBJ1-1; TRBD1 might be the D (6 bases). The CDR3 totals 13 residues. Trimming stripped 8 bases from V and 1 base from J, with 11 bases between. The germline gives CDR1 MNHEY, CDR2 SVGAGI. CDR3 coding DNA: TGTGCCAGCTACAGGGCTGGGAACACTGAAGCTTTCTTT. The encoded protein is CASYRAGNTEAFF.

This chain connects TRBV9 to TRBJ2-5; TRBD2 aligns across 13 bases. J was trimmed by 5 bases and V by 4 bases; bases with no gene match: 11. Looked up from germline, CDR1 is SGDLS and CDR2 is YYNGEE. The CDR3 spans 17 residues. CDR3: CASSRGRTSGGGETQYF. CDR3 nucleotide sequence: TGTGCCAGCAGCCGTGGAAGGACTAGCGGGGGTGGGGAGACCCAGTACTTC.

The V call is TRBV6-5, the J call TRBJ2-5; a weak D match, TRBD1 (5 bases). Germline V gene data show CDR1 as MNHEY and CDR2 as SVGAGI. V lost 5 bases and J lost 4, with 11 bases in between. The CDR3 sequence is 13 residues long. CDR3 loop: CASSQGLRETQYF. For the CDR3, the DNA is TGTGCCAGCAGTCAGGGCCTCCGAGAGACCCAGTACTTC.

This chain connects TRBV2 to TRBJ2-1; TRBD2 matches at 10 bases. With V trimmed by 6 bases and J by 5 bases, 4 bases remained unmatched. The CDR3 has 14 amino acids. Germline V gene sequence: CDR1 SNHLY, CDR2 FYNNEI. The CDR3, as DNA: TGTGCCAGCAGGCGGACTAGCGGAGACAATGAGCAGTTCTTC. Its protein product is CASRRTSGDNEQFF.

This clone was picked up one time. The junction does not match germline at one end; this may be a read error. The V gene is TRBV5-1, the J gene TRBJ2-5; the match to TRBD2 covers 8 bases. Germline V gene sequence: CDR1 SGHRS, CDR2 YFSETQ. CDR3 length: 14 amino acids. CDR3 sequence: CASSLGAREGHCDF. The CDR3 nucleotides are TGCGCCAGCAGCTTGGGGGCCCGGGAGGGCCATTGCGACTTC.

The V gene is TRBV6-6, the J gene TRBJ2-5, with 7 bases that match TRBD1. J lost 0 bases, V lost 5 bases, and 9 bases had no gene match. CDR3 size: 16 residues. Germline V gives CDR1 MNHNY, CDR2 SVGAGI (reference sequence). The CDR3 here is CASSTSTGLYQETQYF. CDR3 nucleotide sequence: TGTGCCAGCAGTACCTCGACAGGGTTATACCAAGAGACCCAGTACTTC.